The source of this T cell receptor (beta chain) is a study of spatial heterogeneity in lung cancer. The study, taken as a whole, reports: Counts of expanded alpha and beta TCRs within tumors tracked the tumor nonsynonymous mutation count.

Specified time point: sample taken at primary tumor resection. Whole RNA was taken from tumor, nontumor lung or frozen PBMC; it was then sequenced unsorted. Germline V lookup: CDR1 ENHRY, CDR2 SYGVKD. The CDR3 loop spans 12 amino acids. J lost 5 bases, V lost 11 bases, and 6 bases had no gene match. Each CDR3 protein is one row after TCRdb ran MiXCR on the 5' RACE reads. The table records about 4,200 distinct CDR3 sequences, about 5.5% of them present only once. This clonotype occurred many times. Antigen unknown. This receptor was identified in a male donor with early-stage non-small cell lung cancer. The sequences come from lung tumor tissue, collected at surgery. This sequence joins TRBV10-3 and TRBJ2-1, with TRBD1 matching over 7 bases. CDR3 residues: CASGTANNEQFF. The CDR3 nucleotides read TGTGCCTCCGGGACAGCTAACAATGAGCAGTTCTTC.